The source of this T cell receptor (beta chain) is a study of T-cell reconstitution after alpha-beta-depleted transplantation in children. This clonotype was recorded a few times. The TCRbeta library incorporated unique molecular identifiers. TCRdb processed the PCR reads anew with MiXCR; each CDR3 protein has one entry. The table shows hundreds of thousands of distinct CDR3 sequences, with roughly 17% occurring only once. This CDR3 has 16 amino acids. V lost 0 bases and J lost 0; bases outside the gene matches: 4. The V gene's germline CDR1 is DFQATT and CDR2 SNEGSKA (reference sequence). The source material was PBMCs from the stem cell graft donor, sampled from the stem cell graft. The chain has TRBV20-1 and TRBJ2-3, with 9 bases fitting TRBD2. The sequence was obtained from a human donor who donated a stem cell graft to a child with acute myeloid leukemia. In DNA, the CDR3 is TGCAGTGCTAGAGATTGGAGCGGGGGGAGCACAGATACGCAGTATTTT. It is translated as CSARDWSGGSTDTQYF.